This T cell receptor (beta chain) originates from a study of cytomegalovirus exposure and HLA in healthy donors. Study-level findings and limits: One variant, a missense change in DCLRE1C, was linked in a later analysis to TCR beta V- and J-gene trimming.

13 Jbeta primers and 60 Vbeta primers were used for the PCR. Clones were sequenced by immunoSEQ multiplex PCR, and TCRdb holds only the in-frame ones, with some missing. The table includes more than 140,000 clones, approximately 84% detected once. This clone came up once. The antigen is undetermined. V lost 3 bases and J 3 bases, leaving 11 bases between the germline ends. The germline CDR1 and CDR2 sequences are LNHDA and SQIVND (reference sequence). The CDR3 extends over 15 amino acids. The chain has TRBV19 and TRBJ1-4, with D perhaps matching TRBD1 (6 bases). The receptor was derived from a woman in her thirties or forties in good health and CMV-seronegative. Sequencing was done on a sample of PBMCs. The CDR3 DNA is TGTGCCAGTAGTATCACAGGGTGGTCTAATGAAAAACTGTTTTTT. It encodes CASSITGWSNEKLFF. The full variable domain, completed using reference TRBV19 and TRBJ1-4, is DGGITQSPKYLFRKEGQNVTLSCEQNLNHDAMYWYRQDPGQGLRLIYYSQIVNDFQKGDIAEGYSVSREKKESFPLTVTSAQKNPTAFYLCASSITGWSNEKLFFGSGTQLSVL.